The entry that follows covers one TCR beta chain sequence. This specimen belongs to a study of blood T cell repertoires in COVID-19. Study-wide background: From the United States, Italy and Spain came samples of acute and convalescent COVID-19. The cDNA or gDNA used as material had been derived from T cells, B-cell-depleted T cells, or PBMCs.

Original processing methods: Estimation of nucleated cell counts was performed using reference gene primer amplification. Measured with immunoSEQ multiplex PCR; TCRdb has only the in-frame clones, and not every one. Clonal size and the V and J genes are those of that table, whereas D and trimming came from the DNA. The sample shows about 200,000 clones, 75% to 90% of them seen only once. The TCR originated in a middle-aged man with acute or convalescent COVID-19. Input material: peripheral blood.

The CDR3 sequence is CASSRGQGAPTGELFF. The CDR3 bases are TGTGCCAGCAGCCGGGGACAGGGGGCGCCCACCGGGGAGCTGTTTTTT. The chain has TRBV27 and TRBJ2-2, with 12 bases fitting TRBD1. The V gene's germline CDR1 is MNHEY and CDR2 SMNVEV (reference sequence). This CDR3 has 16 amino acids. The V gene end was trimmed by 6 bases and the J gene end by 4 bases; junction bases not matched to a gene: 6.